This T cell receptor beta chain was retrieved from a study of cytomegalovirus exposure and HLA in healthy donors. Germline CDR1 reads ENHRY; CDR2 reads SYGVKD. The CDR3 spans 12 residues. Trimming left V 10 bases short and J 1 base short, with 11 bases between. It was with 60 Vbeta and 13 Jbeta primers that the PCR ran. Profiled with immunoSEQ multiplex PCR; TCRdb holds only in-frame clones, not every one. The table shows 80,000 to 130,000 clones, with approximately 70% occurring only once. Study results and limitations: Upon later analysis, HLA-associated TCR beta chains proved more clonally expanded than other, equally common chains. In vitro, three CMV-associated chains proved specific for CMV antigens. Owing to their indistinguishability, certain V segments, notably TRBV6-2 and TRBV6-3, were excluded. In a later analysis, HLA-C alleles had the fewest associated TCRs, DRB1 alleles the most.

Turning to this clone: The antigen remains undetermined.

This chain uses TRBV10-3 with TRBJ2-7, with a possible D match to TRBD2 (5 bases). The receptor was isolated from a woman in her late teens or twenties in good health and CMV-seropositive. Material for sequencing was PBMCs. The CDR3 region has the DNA TGTGCCAGCGGACTGGCATCCTACGAGCAGTACTTC. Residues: CASGLASYEQYF.